These T cell receptor beta chains were read from a single sample in a study of T-cell memory formation after mild COVID-19. MiXCR, applied by TCRdb to the 5' RACE reads, yields one record per CDR3 protein. The table includes 550,000 to 600,000 distinct CDR3 sequences, roughly 20% detected once. The sequenced material came from PBMCs or a T cell subset sorted from them (not recorded which). The receptors shown here come from an adult woman who had mild COVID-19 (a few samples of this study predate the infection). Cell type and time point are not known. CDR3s include the opening cysteine and the closing phenylalanine or tryptophan. A D gene is named only where the DNA matches it firmly. Only part of the rows carry a size: once, few, many, or a class if the clone is expanded.

TRBJ1-6 NA TRBV15 few CATSRSNSPLHF TGTGCCACCAGCAGAAGTAATTCACCCCTCCACTTT
TRBJ2-7 TRBD1 TRBV5-1 NA CASSSRDSPFDEQYF TGCGCCAGCAGCTCCCGGGACAGTCCTTTCGACGAGCAGTACTTC
TRBJ1-5 NA TRBV7-9 few CASSPQLSNQPQHF TGTGCCAGCAGCCCACAGCTTAGCAATCAGCCCCAGCATTTT
TRBJ1-6 NA TRBV10-3 NA CAISETVGPLHF TGTGCCATCAGTGAGACAGTTGGACCCCTCCACTTT
TRBJ2-1 TRBD2 TRBV4-2 NA CASSQGLAGGTGGYNEQFF TGTGCCAGCAGCCAAGGTCTCGCGGGAGGGACCGGTGGCTACAATGAGCAGTTCTTC
TRBJ2-7 NA TRBV5-8 NA CASSMGREQYF TGTGCCAGCAGCATGGGACGCGAGCAGTACTTC
TRBJ1-1 TRBD1 TRBV11-2 few CASSPSYRDRVVSTEAFF TGTGCCAGCAGCCCCTCCTACCGGGACAGGGTCGTGAGCACTGAAGCTTTCTTT
TRBJ2-3 TRBD2 TRBV11-2 few CASLAGGQTDTQYF TGTGCCAGCCTAGCGGGGGGGCAGACAGATACGCAGTATTTT
TRBJ2-7 NA TRBV20-1 NA CSARDHGQFSYEQYF TGCAGTGCTAGAGATCATGGGCAGTTCTCCTACGAGCAGTACTTC
TRBJ2-3 NA TRBV6-1 NA CASSEDLIWNTDTQYF TGTGCCAGCAGTGAAGATCTGATCTGGAACACAGATACGCAGTATTTT
TRBJ2-1 NA TRBV25-1 NA CASSKDSSYNEQFF TGTGCCAGCAGTAAAGACAGCTCCTACAATGAGCAGTTCTTC
TRBJ2-1 NA TRBV6-5 NA CASSYSQGFNNEQFF TGTGCCAGCAGTTACTCTCAGGGTTTCAACAATGAGCAGTTCTTC
TRBJ2-1 NA TRBV18 few CASSQSLTGDNEQFF TGTGCCAGCTCACAATCCCTTACGGGAGATAATGAGCAGTTCTTC
TRBJ1-5 NA TRBV20-1 few CSARAEGVLGRLGNQPQHF TGCAGTGCTAGAGCCGAGGGGGTTTTGGGGAGGCTTGGCAATCAGCCCCAGCATTTT
TRBJ2-3 NA TRBV20-1 NA CSARDSGKVTDTQYF TGCAGTGCTAGAGATTCAGGGAAGGTCACAGATACGCAGTATTTT
TRBJ1-1 NA TRBV7-3 many CASSLTLMRSGMNTEAFF TGTGCCAGCAGCTTAACGTTAATGCGGTCAGGGATGAACACTGAAGCTTTCTTT
TRBJ2-3 TRBD1 TRBV19 NA CATRPPGTASTDTQYF TGTGCCACACGCCCCCCCGGGACAGCGAGCACAGATACGCAGTATTTT
TRBJ2-2 TRBD2 TRBV7-2 many CASSPTSGRPGELFF TGTGCCAGCAGCCCGACTAGCGGGAGACCCGGGGAGCTGTTTTTT
TRBJ1-1 NA TRBV3-1 NA CASSPGFRRGAFF TGTGCCAGCAGCCCCGGTTTTAGAAGGGGTGCTTTCTTT
TRBJ2-2 TRBD2 TRBV5-1 few CASSPTSGANTGELFF TGCGCCAGCAGCCCGACTAGCGGGGCGAACACCGGGGAGCTGTTTTTT
TRBJ1-6 NA TRBV2 many CASTRTASHNSPLHF TGTGCCAGCACCCGGACAGCCTCCCATAATTCACCCCTCCACTTT
TRBJ2-3 NA TRBV2 NA CASSEGLARDTQYF TGTGCCAGCAGTGAAGGTTTAGCGAGGGATACGCAGTATTTT
TRBJ1-6 NA TRBV7-9 few CASSKEVGGNSPLHF TGTGCCAGCAGCAAAGAGGTAGGGGGGAATTCACCCCTCCACTTT
TRBJ2-2 NA TRBV9 few CASSVEGGPLGELFF TGTGCCAGCAGCGTAGAGGGGGGGCCCCTCGGGGAGCTGTTTTTT
TRBJ2-2 NA TRBV24-1 NA CATSVPMHGTNIGELFF TGTGCCACCAGTGTCCCCATGCATGGAACGAACATCGGGGAGCTGTTTTTT
TRBJ2-1 TRBD2 TRBV12-3/TRBV12-4 NA CASRGTSGTLSSYNEQFF TGTGCCAGCAGGGGGACTAGCGGGACACTTAGCTCCTACAATGAGCAGTTCTTC
TRBJ1-5 NA TRBV4-1 NA CASSPLGGRRDQPQHF TGCGCCAGCAGCCCCTTGGGAGGGCGGCGGGATCAGCCCCAGCATTTT
TRBJ1-1 NA TRBV6-6 few CASTATAYTEAFF TGTGCCAGCACGGCCACGGCCTACACTGAAGCTTTCTTT
TRBJ1-3 TRBD1 TRBV6-6 few CASSYPKGQGASGNTIYF TGTGCCAGCAGTTACCCGAAGGGACAGGGGGCGTCTGGAAACACCATATATTTT
TRBJ2-6 TRBD1 TRBV19 few CASSNMGTASSGANVLTF TGTGCCAGTAGCAATATGGGGACAGCCAGCTCTGGGGCCAACGTCCTGACTTTC
TRBJ1-1 NA TRBV12-3/TRBV12-4 few CASSERGGNTEAFF TGTGCCAGCAGTGAACGGGGGGGGAACACTGAAGCTTTCTTT
TRBJ2-2 NA TRBV27 NA CASSLRRGELFF TGTGCCAGCAGTTTACGGCGCGGGGAGCTGTTTTTT
TRBJ2-1 TRBD1 TRBV20-1 few CSARRRRQGGSYNEQFF TGCAGTGCTAGACGTCGCAGACAGGGCGGCTCCTACAATGAGCAGTTCTTC
TRBJ2-7 TRBD1 TRBV7-9 NA CASSFYPRTGDRSYEQYF TGTGCCAGCAGCTTTTATCCACGGACAGGGGATAGATCCTACGAGCAGTACTTC
TRBJ2-1 TRBD2 TRBV4-2 few CASSQGGGGVDEQFF TGTGCCAGCAGCCAAGGTGGCGGGGGGGTGGATGAGCAGTTCTTC
TRBJ2-7 NA TRBV19 few CASRGSYEQYF TGTGCCAGTAGGGGTTCCTACGAGCAGTACTTC
TRBJ2-5 NA TRBV7-6 few CASSLAKALETQYF TGTGCCAGCAGCTTAGCGAAGGCCTTAGAGACCCAGTACTTC
TRBJ2-5 NA TRBV2 few CASSTDLGETQYF TGTGCCAGCAGTACTGACCTGGGGGAGACCCAGTACTTC
TRBJ2-1 NA TRBV6-1 few CASGTGSYNEQFF TGTGCCAGCGGTACAGGCTCCTACAATGAGCAGTTCTTC
TRBJ2-2 TRBD1 TRBV5-1 many CASSLSTGRNTGELFF TGCGCCAGCAGCTTGTCGACAGGGAGAAACACCGGGGAGCTGTTTTTT
TRBJ2-1 NA TRBV6-1 NA CASSGGFHNEQFF TGTGCCAGCAGTGGCGGGTTTCACAATGAGCAGTTCTTC